This T cell receptor (beta chain) was recovered during a study of T cells in Graves' hyperthyroidism and ophthalmopathy. Broader study findings: A 13 V-J signature model discriminated ophthalmopathy versus stable hyperthyroidism.

In its sample, this clonotype was seen many times. What it recognizes is unknown. Amplification of TCR beta CDR3 regions used RNA as the template. In the first-round RT-PCR of the TCR CDR3, the HTBI primer set was used. TCRdb called the multiplex PCR reads again in MiXCR, with one record for every CDR3 protein. The data show roughly 750,000 distinct CDR3 sequences, with 16% seen just once and around 8.1% held by the top ten. V was trimmed by 5 bases and J by 1 base, leaving 10 bases between them. The CDR3 runs to 14 residues. Patients were excluded for uncontrolled infection, other autoimmune disease, pregnancy or lactation. Isolation of PBMCs was performed on about 10 ml fresh peripheral blood.

The gene calls are TRBV12-3 or TRBV12-4 and TRBJ2-3; D unclear. The sample taken for sequencing was blood. This TCR was sampled from a man between 18 and 35 years old with Graves' hyperthyroidism. CDR3 DNA sequence: TGTGCCAGCAGTCGGGCCCCGGGCACAGATACGCAGTATTTT. Residues: CASSRAPGTDTQYF.